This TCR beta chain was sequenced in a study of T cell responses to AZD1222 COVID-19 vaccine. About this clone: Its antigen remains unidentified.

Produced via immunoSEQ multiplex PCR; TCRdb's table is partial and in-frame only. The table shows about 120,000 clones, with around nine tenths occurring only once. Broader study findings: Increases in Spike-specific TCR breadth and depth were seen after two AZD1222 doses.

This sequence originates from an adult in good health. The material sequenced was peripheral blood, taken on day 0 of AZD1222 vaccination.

CDR3 sequence reads: CASSFAGQRDTQYF. In nucleotides, the CDR3 is TGTGCCAGCAGCTTCGCGGGACAGCGGGATACGCAGTATTTT. This chain uses TRBV7-3 with TRBJ2-3; the D gene is possibly TRBD1 (7 bases). The germline CDR1 and CDR2 sequences are SGHTA and FQGTGA. This CDR3 comprises 14 residues. V was trimmed by 3 bases and J by 6 bases, leaving 13 bases between them.